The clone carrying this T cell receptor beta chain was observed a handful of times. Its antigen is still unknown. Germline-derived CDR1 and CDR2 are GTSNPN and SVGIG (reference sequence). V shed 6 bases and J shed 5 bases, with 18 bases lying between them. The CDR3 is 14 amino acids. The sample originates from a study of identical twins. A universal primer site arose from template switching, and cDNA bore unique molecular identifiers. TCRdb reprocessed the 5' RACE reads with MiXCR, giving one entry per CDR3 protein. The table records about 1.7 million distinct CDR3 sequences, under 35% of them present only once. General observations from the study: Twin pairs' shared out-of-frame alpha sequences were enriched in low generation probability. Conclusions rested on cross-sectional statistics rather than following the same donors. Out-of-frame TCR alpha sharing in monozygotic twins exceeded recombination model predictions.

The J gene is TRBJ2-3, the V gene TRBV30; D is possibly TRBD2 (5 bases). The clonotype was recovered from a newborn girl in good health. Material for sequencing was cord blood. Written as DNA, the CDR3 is TGTGCCTGCCAACGGGATCTTGGGAAAGATACGCAGTATTTT. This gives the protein CACQRDLGKDTQYF.